These 2 T cell receptor beta chains were all obtained from the same sample, sequenced in a study of blood T cell repertoires in COVID-19. TCRdb's copy holds only in-frame clones and misses some; the assay was immunoSEQ multiplex PCR. The sample lists 39,000 or so clones; around 81% were seen once. Sequenced material: peripheral blood. These TCRs come from a man aged 35-49 years with active or convalescent COVID-19.

The chain is built from TRBV30 and TRBJ2-5; 7 bases fit TRBD2. There are 18 residues in the CDR3. J lost 7 bases, V lost 0 bases, and 20 bases had no gene match. Germline CDR1 is GTSNPN and CDR2 is SVGIG (reference sequence). The chain's CDR3 is CAWSVRVASGTVGGTQYF. CDR3 nucleotides: TGTGCCTGGAGTGTACGGGTCGCCAGCGGGACCGTGGGAGGGACCCAGTACTTC.

This clone has a count of ten or more. The chain is built from TRBV7-2 and TRBJ1-1, with 7 bases aligning to TRBD1. J was trimmed by 11 bases and V by 5 bases; bases with no gene match: 14. The CDR3 is made up of 14 amino acids. Germline CDR1 reads SGHTA; CDR2 reads FQGNSA. Here the CDR3 reads CASSRVQGKEGAFF. The CDR3 DNA sequence: TGTGCCAGCAGCCGGGTACAGGGGAAAGAAGGTGCTTTCTTT. The variable domain in full, completed from reference TRBV7-2 and TRBJ1-1, reads GAGVSQSPSNKVTEKGKDVELRCDPISGHTALYWYRQSLGQGLEFLIYFQGNSAPDKSGLPSDRFSAERTGGSVSTLTIQRTQQEDSAVYLCASSRVQGKEGAFFGQGTRLTVV.